The source of this T cell receptor (beta chain) is a study of T cells in Graves' hyperthyroidism and ophthalmopathy. Authors of the study amplified TCR beta CDR3 regions from RNA transcripts. The TCR CDR3 was amplified in a first-round RT-PCR using the HTBI primer set. TCRdb re-derived calls from the multiplex PCR reads in MiXCR, one entry per CDR3 protein. The sample contains 480,000 or so distinct CDR3 sequences, 46% of which appear only once. Regarding the study as a whole: Ophthalmopathy got predicted by the model a median approximately 6 months before its onset.

The J segment lost 6 bases and the V segment lost 0 bases, leaving 6 bases of the junction unmatched. The CDR3 is 14 amino acids. CDR1 is SGDLS, CDR2 YYNGEE, per germline. To note about this clonotype: Its antigen is not known.

This receptor was taken from an adult woman with Graves' disease, either hyperthyroidism or ophthalmopathy (not recorded which). This chain connects TRBV9 to TRBJ2-7; TRBD2 matches at 7 bases. Sequenced: peripheral blood or thyroid tissue (not recorded which). The CDR3 spells CASSVGRELGEQYF. The CDR3 nucleotides are TGTGCCAGCAGCGTAGGGCGGGAGTTGGGCGAGCAGTACTTC.